This TCR beta chain is drawn from a study of shared clonotypes between healthy human individuals. The repertoire was sequenced with immunoSEQ multiplex PCR; TCRdb's copy has only in-frame clones and lacks some. Of around 1,000,000 clones in the sample, roughly 77% are singletons; the top ten hold almost 0.9%. The germline V gene encodes CDR1 SGHAT and CDR2 FQNNGV. With 6 bases clipped from V and 1 base from J, the junction kept 3 bases outside the gene matches. CDR3 length: 13 amino acids. The clonotype comes from a man aged 18 to 30 in good health. Some clones in this sample may be carry-over from other donors' samples. The specimen sequenced was memory CD4+ T cells from PBMCs. Subset specified: CD45RA-negative fraction. The genes are TRBV11-2 and TRBJ2-7; 7 bases agree with TRBD1. DNA of the CDR3: TGTGCCAGCAGACGACAGGGTTCCTACGAGCAGTACTTC. This translates into CASRRQGSYEQYF.